This TCR beta chain comes out of a study of blood T cell repertoires in COVID-19. At the level of the study: The origin of the acute and convalescent COVID-19 samples was the United States, Italy and Spain. T cells, B-cell-depleted T cells, or PBMCs supplied cDNA or gDNA.

Germline lookup yields CDR1 WNHNN and CDR2 SYGVQD (reference sequence). Trimming took 7 bases from V and 1 from J, leaving 10 bases between them. This CDR3 region has 13 residues. Study processing details: Amplified reference gene primers provided the basis for estimating nucleated cell counts. Repertoires were generated with immunoSEQ multiplex PCR, while TCRdb's copy carries only in-frame clones and drops some. The V and J calls and clone size were taken over from that table, and D and trimming were inferred from the DNA. The table lists 99,000 or so clones, about 80% of them singletons. The specimen was peripheral blood. This receptor was obtained from a woman in her 70s with acute or convalescent COVID-19. This chain links TRBV10-1 with TRBJ1-1; TRBD1 is a possible D gene (6 bases). Written as DNA, the CDR3 is TGCGCCAGCAAAGCGGACAGGAACACTGAAGCTTTCTTT. This sequence encodes CASKADRNTEAFF.